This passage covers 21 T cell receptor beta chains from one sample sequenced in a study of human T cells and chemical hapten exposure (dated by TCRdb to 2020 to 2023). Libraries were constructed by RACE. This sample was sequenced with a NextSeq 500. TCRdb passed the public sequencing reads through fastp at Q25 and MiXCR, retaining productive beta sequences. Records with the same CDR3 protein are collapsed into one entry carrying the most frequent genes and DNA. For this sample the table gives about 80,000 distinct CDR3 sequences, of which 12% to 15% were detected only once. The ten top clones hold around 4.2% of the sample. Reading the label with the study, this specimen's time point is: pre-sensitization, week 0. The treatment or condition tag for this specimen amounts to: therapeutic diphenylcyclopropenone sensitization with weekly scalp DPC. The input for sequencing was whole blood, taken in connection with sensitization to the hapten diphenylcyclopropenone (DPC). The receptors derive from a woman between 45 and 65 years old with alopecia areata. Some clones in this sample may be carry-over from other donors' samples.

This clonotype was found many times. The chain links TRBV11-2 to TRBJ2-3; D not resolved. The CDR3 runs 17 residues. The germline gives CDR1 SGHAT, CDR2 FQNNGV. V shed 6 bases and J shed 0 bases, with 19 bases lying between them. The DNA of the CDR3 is TGTGCCAGCAGACCAACCTCTAGTCCCCTAAGCACAGATACGCAGTATTTT. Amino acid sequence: CASRPTSSPLSTDTQYF.

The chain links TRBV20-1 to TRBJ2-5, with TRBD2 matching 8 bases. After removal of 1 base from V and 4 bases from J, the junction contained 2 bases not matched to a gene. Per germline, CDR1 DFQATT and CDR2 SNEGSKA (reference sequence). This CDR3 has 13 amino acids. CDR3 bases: TGCAGTGCTAGAGTGGCGGGAGGAGAGACCCAGTACTTC. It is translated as CSARVAGGETQYF.

CDR3 DNA sequence: TGTGCCAGCAGAGGTTCGGGGGGTTTAAACGAAAAACTGTTTTTT. Encoded protein: CASRGSGGLNEKLFF. The V gene is TRBV28, the J gene TRBJ1-4; possibly TRBD1 for D (5 bases). CDR1 MDHEN and CDR2 SYDVKM come from the germline V gene. The ends were cut back, 6 bases at V and 8 bases at J, with 19 bases in the middle. CDR3 length equals 15 residues. The variable domain in full, with the rest retrieved from reference TRBV28 and TRBJ1-4, is DVKVTQSSRYLVKRTGEKVFLECVQDMDHENMFWYRQDPGLGLRLIYFSYDVKMKEKGDIPEGYSVSREKKERFSLILESASTNQTSMYLCASRGSGGLNEKLFFGSGTQLSVL.

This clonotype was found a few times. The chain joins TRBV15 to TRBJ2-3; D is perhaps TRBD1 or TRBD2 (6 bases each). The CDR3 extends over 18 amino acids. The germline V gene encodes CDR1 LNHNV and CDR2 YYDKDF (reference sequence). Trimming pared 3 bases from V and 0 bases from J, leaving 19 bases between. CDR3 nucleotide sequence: TGTGCCACCAGCAGCCCCCGGGTAGGGGGGCCCAGCACAGATACGCAGTATTTT. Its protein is CATSSPRVGGPSTDTQYF.

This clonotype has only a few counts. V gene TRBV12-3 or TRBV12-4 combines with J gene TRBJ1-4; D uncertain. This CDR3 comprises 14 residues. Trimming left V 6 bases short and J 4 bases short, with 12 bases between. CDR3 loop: CASRQQAGNEKLFF. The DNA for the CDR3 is TGTGCCAGCAGACAACAAGCGGGTAATGAAAAACTGTTTTTT.

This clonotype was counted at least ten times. The DNA of the CDR3 is TGTGCCAGCAGCTCGTGGGACAGGCCCAACACCGGGGAGCTGTTTTTT. Protein product: CASSSWDRPNTGELFF. The genes are TRBV7-9 and TRBJ2-2; 8 bases line up with TRBD1. V lost 4 bases, J lost 2 bases, and 6 bases stayed unmatched. This CDR3 spans 16 amino acids. CDR1 and CDR2 from the germline V gene are SEHNR and FQNEAQ (reference sequence).

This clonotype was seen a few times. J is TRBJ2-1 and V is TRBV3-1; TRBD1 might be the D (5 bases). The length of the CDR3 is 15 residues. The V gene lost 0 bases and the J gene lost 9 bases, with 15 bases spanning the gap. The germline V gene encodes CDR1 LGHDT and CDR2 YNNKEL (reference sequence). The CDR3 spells CASSQDVWDRGEQFF. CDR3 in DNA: TGTGCCAGCAGCCAAGATGTCTGGGATAGGGGTGAGCAGTTCTTC.

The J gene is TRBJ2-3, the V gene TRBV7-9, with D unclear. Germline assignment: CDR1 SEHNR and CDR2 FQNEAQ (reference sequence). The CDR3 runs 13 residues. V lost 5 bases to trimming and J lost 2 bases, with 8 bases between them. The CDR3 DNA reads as TGTGCCAGCAGCACCACCGTCACAGATACGCAGTATTTT. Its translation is CASSTTVTDTQYF.

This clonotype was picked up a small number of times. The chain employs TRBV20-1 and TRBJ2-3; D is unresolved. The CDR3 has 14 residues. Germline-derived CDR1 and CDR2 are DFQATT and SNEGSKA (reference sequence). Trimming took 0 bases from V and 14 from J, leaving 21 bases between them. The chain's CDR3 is CSAREGAKGKRLYF. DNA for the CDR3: TGCAGTGCTAGAGAAGGCGCGAAAGGGAAGAGGCTGTATTTT.

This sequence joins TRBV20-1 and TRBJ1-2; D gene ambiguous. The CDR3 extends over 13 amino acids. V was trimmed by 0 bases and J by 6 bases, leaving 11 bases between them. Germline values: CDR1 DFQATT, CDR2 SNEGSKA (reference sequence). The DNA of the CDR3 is TGCAGTGCTAGAGATGGGTGGGAAGATGGCTACACCTTC. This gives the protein CSARDGWEDGYTF.

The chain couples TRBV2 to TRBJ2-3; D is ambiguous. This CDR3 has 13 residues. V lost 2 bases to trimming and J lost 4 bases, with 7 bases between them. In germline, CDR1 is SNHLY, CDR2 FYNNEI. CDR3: CASSESRSDTQYF. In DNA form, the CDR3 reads TGTGCCAGCAGTGAATCTAGATCAGATACGCAGTATTTT.

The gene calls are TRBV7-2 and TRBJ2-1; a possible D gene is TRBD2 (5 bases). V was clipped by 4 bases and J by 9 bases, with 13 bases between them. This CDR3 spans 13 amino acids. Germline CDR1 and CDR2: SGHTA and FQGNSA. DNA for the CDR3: TGTGCCAGCAGCTCCGGGGTCCCGGGTGAGCAGTTCTTC. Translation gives CASSSGVPGEQFF.

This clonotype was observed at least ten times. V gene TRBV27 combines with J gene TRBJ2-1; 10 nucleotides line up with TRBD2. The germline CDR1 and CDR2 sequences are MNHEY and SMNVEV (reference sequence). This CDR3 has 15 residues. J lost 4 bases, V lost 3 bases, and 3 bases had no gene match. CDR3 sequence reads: CASSLTLAGYNEQFF. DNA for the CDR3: TGTGCCAGCAGTTTGACACTAGCGGGATACAATGAGCAGTTCTTC.

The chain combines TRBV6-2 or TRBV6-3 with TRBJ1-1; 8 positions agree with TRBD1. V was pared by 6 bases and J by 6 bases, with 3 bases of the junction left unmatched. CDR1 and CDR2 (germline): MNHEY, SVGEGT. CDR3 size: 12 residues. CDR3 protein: CASRTGVPEAFF. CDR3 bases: TGTGCCAGCAGGACAGGGGTCCCTGAAGCTTTCTTT.

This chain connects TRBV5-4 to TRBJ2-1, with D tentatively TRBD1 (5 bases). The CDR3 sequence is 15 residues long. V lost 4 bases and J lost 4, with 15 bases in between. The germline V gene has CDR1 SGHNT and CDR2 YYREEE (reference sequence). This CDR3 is CASSQDMGSYNEQFF. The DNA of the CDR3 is TGTGCCAGCAGCCAGGACATGGGGTCTTACAATGAGCAGTTCTTC. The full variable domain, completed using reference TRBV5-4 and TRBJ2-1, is ETGVTQSPTHLIKTRGQQVTLRCSSQSGHNTVSWYQQALGQGPQFIFQYYREEENGRGNFPPRFSGLQFPNYSSELNVNALELDDSALYLCASSQDMGSYNEQFFGPGTRLTVL.

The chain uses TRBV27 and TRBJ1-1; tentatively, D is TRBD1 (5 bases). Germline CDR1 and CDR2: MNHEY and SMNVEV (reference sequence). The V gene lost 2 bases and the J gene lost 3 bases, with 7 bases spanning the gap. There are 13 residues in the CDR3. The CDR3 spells CASSLMTDTEAFF. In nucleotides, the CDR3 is TGTGCCAGCAGTTTAATGACAGACACTGAAGCTTTCTTT.

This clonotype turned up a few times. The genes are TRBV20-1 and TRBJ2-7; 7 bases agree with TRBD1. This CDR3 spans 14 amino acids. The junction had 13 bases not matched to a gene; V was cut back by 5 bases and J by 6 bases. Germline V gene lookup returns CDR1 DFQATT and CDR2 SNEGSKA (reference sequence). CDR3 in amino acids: CSALTGTDGGEQYF. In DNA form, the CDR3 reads TGCAGTGCTCTTACCGGGACAGACGGTGGCGAGCAGTACTTC.

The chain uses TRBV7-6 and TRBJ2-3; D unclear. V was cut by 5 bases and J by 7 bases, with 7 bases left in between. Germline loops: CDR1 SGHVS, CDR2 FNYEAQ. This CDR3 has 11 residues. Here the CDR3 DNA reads TGTGCCAGCAGCAGTGGGCATACGCAGTATTTT. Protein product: CASSSGHTQYF.

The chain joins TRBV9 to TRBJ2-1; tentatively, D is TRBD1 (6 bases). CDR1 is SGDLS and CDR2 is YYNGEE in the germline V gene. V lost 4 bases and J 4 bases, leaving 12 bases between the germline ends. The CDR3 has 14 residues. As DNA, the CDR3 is TGTGCCAGCAGCCCCCGGACAGTTTACAATGAGCAGTTCTTC. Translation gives CASSPRTVYNEQFF.

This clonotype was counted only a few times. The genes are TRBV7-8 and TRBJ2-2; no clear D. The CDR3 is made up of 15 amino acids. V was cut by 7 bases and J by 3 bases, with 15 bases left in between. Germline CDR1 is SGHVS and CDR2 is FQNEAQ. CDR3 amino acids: CASTRSRQYTGELFF. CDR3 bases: TGTGCCAGCACCCGATCGAGGCAGTACACCGGGGAGCTGTTTTTT. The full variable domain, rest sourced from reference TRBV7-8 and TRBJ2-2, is GAGVSQSPRYKVAKRGQDVALRCDPISGHVSLFWYQQALGQGPEFLTYFQNEAQLDKSGLPSDRFFAERPEGSVSTLKIQRTQQEDSAVYLCASTRSRQYTGELFFGEGSRLTVL.

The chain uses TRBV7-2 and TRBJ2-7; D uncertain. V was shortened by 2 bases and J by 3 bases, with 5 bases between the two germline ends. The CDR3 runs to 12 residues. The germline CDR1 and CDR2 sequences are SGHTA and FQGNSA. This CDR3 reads CASSLYDYEQYF. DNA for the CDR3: TGTGCCAGCAGCTTATACGACTACGAGCAGTACTTC. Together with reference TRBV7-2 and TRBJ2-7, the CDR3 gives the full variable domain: GAGVSQSPSNKVTEKGKDVELRCDPISGHTALYWYRQSLGQGLEFLIYFQGNSAPDKSGLPSDRFSAERTGGSVSTLTIQRTQQEDSAVYLCASSLYDYEQYFGPGTRLTVT.